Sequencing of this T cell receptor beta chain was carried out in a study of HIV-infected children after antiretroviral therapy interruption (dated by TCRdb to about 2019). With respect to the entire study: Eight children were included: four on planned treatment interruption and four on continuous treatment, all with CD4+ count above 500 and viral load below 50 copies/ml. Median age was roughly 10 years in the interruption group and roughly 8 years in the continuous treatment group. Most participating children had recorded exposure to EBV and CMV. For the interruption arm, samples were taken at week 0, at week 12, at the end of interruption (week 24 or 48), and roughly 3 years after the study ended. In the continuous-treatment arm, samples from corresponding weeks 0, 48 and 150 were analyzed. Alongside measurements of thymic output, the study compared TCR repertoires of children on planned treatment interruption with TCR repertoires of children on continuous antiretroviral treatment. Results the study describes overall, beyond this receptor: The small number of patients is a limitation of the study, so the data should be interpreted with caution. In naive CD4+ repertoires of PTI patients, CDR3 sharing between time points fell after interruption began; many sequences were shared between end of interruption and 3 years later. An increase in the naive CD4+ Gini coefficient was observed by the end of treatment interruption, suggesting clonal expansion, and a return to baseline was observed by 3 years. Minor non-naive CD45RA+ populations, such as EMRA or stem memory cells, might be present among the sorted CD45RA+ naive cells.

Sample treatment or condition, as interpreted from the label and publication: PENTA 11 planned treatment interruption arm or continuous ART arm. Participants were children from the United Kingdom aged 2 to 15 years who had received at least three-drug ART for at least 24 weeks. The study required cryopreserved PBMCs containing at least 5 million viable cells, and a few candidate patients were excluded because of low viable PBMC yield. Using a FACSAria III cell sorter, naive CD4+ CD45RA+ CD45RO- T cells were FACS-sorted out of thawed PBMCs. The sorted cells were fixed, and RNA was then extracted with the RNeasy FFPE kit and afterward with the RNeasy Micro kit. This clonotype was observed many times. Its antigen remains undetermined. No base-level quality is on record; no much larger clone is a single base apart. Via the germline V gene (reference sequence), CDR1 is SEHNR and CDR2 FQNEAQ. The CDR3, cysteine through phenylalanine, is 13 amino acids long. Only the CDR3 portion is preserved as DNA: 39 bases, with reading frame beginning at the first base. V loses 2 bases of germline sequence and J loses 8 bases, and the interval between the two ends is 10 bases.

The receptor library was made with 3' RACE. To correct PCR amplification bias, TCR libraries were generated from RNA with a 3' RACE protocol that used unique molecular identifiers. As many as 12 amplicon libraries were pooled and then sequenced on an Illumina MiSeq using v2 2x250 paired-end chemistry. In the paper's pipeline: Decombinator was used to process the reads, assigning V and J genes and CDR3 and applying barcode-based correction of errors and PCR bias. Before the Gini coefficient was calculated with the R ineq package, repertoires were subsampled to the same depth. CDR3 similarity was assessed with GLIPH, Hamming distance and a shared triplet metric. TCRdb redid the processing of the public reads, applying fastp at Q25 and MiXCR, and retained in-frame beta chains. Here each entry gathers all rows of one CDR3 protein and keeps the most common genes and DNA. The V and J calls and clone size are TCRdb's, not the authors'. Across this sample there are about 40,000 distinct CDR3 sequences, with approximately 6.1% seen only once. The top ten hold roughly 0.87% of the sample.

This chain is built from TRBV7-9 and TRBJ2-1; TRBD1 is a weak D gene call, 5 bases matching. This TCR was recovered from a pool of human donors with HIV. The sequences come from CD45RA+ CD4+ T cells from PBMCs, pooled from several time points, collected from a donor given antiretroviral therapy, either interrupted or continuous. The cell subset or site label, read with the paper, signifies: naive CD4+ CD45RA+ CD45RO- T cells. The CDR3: CASSLIRAHEQFF. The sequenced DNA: TGTGCCAGCAGCTTAATCAGGGCCCATGAGCAGTTCTTC.